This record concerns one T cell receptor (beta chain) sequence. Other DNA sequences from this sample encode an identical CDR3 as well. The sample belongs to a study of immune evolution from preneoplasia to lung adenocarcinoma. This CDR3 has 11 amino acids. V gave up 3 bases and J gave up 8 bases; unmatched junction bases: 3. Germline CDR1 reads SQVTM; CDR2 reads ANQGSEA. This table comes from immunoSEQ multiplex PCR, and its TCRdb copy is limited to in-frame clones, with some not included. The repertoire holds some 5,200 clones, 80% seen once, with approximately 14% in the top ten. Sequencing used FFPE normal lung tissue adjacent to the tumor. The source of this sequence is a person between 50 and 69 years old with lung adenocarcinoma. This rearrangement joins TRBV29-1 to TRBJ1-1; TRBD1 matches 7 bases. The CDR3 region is CSVDRQGEAFF. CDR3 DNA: TGCAGCGTTGACAGACAGGGAGAAGCTTTCTTT.